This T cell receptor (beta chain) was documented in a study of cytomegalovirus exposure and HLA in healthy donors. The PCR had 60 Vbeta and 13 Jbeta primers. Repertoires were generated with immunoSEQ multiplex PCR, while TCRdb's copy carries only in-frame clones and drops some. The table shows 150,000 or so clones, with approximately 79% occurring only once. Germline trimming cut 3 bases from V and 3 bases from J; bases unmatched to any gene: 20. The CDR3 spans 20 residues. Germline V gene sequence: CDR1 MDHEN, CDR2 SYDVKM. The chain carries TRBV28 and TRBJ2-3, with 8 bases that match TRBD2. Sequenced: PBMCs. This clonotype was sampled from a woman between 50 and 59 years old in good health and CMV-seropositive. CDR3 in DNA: TGTGCCAGCAGTTTGAACCTAGCGGGTGATCGGGAAAGGCTAACAGATACGCAGTATTTT. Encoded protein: CASSLNLAGDRERLTDTQYF. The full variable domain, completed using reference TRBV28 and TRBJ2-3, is DVKVTQSSRYLVKRTGEKVFLECVQDMDHENMFWYRQDPGLGLRLIYFSYDVKMKEKGDIPEGYSVSREKKERFSLILESASTNQTSMYLCASSLNLAGDRERLTDTQYFGPGTRLTVL.